This TCR beta chain was obtained from a study of cytomegalovirus exposure and HLA in healthy donors. The CDR3 spans 16 residues. V was pared by 7 bases and J by 6 bases, with 17 bases of the junction left unmatched. Germline-derived CDR1 and CDR2 are SQVTM and ANQGSEA. The PCR employed 60 Vbeta primers together with 13 Jbeta primers. Generated by immunoSEQ multiplex PCR, the TCRdb table keeps only in-frame clones and is missing some. This table has 95,000 to 150,000 clones, roughly 80% appearing once. V gene TRBV29-1 combines with J gene TRBJ1-2; 10 bases agree with TRBD1. The sample consisted of PBMCs. The sequence was obtained from a woman in her thirties or forties in good health and CMV-seropositive. For the CDR3, the DNA is TGCAGCGCTGCGGGCGGGACAGGGGTCGGGGTGAATGGCTACACCTTC. Residues: CSAAGGTGVGVNGYTF.